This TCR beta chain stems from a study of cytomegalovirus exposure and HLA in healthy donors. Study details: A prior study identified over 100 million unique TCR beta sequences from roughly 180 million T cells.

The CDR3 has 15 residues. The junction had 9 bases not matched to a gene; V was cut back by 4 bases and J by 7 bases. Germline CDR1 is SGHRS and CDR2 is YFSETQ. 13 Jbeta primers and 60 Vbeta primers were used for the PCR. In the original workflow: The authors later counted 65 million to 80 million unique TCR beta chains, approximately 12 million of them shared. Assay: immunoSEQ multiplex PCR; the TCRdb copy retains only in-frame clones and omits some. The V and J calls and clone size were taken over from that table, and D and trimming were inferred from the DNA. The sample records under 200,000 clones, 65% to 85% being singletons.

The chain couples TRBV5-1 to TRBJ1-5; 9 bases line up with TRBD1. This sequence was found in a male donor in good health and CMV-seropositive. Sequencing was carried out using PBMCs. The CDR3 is CASSPGGQGRQPQHF. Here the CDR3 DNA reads TGCGCCAGCAGCCCCGGGGGACAGGGTCGACAGCCCCAGCATTTT.